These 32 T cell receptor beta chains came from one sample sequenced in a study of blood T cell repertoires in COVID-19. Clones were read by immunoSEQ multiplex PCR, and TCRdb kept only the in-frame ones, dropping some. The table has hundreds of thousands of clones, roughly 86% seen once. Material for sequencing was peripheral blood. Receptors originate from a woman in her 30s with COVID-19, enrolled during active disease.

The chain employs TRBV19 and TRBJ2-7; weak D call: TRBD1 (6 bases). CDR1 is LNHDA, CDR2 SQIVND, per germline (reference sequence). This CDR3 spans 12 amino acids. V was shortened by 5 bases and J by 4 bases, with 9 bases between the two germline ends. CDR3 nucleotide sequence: TGTGCCAGTAGTCAGGACAGTTACGAGCAGTACTTC. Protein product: CASSQDSYEQYF.

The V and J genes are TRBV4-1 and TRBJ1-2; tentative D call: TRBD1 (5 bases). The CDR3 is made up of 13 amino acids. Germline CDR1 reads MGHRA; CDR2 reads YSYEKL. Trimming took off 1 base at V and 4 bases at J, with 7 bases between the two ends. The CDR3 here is CASSQGQLYGYTF. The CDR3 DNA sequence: TGCGCCAGCAGCCAAGGACAGCTCTATGGCTACACCTTC.

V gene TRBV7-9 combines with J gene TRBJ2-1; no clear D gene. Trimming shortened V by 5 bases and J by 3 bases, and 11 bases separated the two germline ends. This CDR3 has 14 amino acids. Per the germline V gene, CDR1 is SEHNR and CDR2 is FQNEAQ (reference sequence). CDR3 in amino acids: CASSDNSFYNEQFF. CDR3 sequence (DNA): TGTGCCAGCAGCGATAATAGTTTCTACAATGAGCAGTTCTTC.

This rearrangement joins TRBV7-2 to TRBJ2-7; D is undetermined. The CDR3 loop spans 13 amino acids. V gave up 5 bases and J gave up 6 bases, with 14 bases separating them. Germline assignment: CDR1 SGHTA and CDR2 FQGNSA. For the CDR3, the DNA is TGTGCCAGCAGCGACCGTGTGAGAGGCGAGCAGTACTTC. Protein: CASSDRVRGEQYF.

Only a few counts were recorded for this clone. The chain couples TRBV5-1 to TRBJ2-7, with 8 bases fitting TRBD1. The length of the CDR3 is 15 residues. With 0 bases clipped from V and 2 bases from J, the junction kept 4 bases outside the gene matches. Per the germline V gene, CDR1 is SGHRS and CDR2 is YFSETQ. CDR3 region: CASSLGGTGPYEQYF. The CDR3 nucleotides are TGCGCCAGCAGCTTGGGGGGGACAGGCCCCTACGAGCAGTACTTC.

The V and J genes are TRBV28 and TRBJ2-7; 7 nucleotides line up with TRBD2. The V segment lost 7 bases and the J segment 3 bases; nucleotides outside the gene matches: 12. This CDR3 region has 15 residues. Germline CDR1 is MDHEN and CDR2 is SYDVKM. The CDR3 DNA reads TGTGCCAGCACTCCATTAGGCGGGACTAACTACGAGCAGTACTTC. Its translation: CASTPLGGTNYEQYF. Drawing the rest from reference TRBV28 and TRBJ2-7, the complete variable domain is DVKVTQSSRYLVKRTGEKVFLECVQDMDHENMFWYRQDPGLGLRLIYFSYDVKMKEKGDIPEGYSVSREKKERFSLILESASTNQTSMYLCASTPLGGTNYEQYFGPGTRLTVT.

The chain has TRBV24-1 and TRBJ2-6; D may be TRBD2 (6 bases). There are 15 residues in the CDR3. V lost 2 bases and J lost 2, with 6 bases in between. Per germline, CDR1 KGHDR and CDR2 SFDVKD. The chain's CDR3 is CATSDSGAGANVLTF. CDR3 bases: TGTGCCACCAGTGATTCGGGGGCTGGGGCCAACGTCCTGACTTTC.

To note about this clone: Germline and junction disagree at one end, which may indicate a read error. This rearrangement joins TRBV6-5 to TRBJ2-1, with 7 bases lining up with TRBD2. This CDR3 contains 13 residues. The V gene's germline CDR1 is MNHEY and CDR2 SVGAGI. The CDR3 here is CASSTGRLNVQFF. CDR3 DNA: TGTGCCAGCAGTACCGGGAGGTTGAATGTGCAGTTCTTC.

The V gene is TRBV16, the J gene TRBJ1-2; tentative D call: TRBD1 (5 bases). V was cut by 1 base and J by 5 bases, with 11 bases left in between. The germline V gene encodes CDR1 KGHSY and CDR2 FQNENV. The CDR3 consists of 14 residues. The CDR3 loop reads CASSQLSGGYGYTF. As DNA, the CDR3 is TGTGCCAGCAGCCAATTGTCGGGGGGTTATGGCTACACCTTC.

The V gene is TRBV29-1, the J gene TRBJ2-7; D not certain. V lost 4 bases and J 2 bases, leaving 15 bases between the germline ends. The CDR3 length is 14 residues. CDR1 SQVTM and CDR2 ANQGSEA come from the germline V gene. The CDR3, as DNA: TGCAGCGTTGGGCATGGGCCGGCTGCCTACGAGCAGTACTTC. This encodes CSVGHGPAAYEQYF.

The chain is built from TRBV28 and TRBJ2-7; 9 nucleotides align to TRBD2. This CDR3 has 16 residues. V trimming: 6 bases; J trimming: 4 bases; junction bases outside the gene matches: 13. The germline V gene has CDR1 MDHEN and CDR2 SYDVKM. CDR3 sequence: CASRPHLAGFRYEQYF. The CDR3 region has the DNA TGTGCCAGCAGACCCCATCTAGCGGGGTTTCGGTACGAGCAGTACTTC. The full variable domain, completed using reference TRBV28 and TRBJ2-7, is DVKVTQSSRYLVKRTGEKVFLECVQDMDHENMFWYRQDPGLGLRLIYFSYDVKMKEKGDIPEGYSVSREKKERFSLILESASTNQTSMYLCASRPHLAGFRYEQYFGPGTRLTVT.

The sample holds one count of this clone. CDR3 bases: TGCGCCAGCAGCTTGGGCCTAGCGGGAGAAGGAGAGTTCTTC. The encoded protein is CASSLGLAGEGEFF. The chain recombines TRBV5-1 with TRBJ2-1; 10 bases are shared with TRBD2. CDR1 is SGHRS and CDR2 is YFSETQ in the germline V gene. V shed 0 bases, J shed 14 bases, and the junction held 8 bases outside the gene matches. The CDR3 is 14 amino acids. Together with reference TRBV5-1 and TRBJ2-1, the CDR3 gives the full variable domain: KAGVTQTPRYLIKTRGQQVTLSCSPISGHRSVSWYQQTPGQGLQFLFEYFSETQRNKGNFPGRFSGRQFSNSRSEMNVSTLELGDSALYLCASSLGLAGEGEFFGPGTRLTVL.

The CDR3 protein is CASSGGLAGHQETQYF. For the CDR3, the DNA is TGTGCCAGCAGTGGAGGACTAGCGGGCCACCAAGAGACCCAGTACTTC. The J gene is TRBJ2-5, the V gene TRBV25-1; TRBD2 agrees at 11 bases. In germline, CDR1 is MGHDK, CDR2 SYGVNS. The CDR3 extends over 16 amino acids. V shed 4 bases and J 0 bases; nucleotides not matched to a gene: 4.

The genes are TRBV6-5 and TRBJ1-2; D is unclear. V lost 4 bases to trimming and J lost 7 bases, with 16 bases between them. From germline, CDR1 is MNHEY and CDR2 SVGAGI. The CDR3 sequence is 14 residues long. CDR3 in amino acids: CASSSLELAPGYTF. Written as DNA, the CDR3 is TGTGCCAGCAGTTCCCTCGAGCTTGCACCTGGCTACACCTTC.

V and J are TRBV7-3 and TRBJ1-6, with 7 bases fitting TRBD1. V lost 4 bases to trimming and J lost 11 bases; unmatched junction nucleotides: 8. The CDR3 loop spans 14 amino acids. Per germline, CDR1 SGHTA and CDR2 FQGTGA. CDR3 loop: CASSWGQSGTPLHF. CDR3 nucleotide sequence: TGTGCCAGCAGCTGGGGACAGAGTGGGACACCCCTCCACTTT.

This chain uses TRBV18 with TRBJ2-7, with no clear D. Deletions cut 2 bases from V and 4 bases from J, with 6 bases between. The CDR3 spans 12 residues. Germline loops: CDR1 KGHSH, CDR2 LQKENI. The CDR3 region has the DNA TGTGCCAGCTCACCAAATGAGTACGAGCAGTACTTC. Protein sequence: CASSPNEYEQYF.

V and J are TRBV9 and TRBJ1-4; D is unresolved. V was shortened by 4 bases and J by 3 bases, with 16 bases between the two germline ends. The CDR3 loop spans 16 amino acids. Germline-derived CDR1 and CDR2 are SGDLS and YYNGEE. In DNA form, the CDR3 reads TGTGCCAGCAGCCCGCAAGCGGGGTTGGCTAATGAAAAACTGTTTTTT. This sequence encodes CASSPQAGLANEKLFF.

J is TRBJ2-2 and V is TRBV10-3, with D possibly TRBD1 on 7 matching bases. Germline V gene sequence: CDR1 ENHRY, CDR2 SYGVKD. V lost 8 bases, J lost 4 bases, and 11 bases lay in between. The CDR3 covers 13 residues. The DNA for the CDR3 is TGTGCCATCGGCCAGGGGGGCACCGGGGAGCTGTTTTTT. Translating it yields CAIGQGGTGELFF.

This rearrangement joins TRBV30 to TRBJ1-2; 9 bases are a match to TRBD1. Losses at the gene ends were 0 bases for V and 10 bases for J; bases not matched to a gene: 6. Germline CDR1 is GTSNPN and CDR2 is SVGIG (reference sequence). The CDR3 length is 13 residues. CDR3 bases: TGTGCCTGGAGTGTAAGACAGGGGGGACACTACACCTTC. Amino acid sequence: CAWSVRQGGHYTF.

CDR3 bases: TGTGCCAGCAGTGTTGGGCAGAATGAGCAGTTCTTC. It yields the protein CASSVGQNEQFF. This rearrangement joins TRBV2 to TRBJ2-1; no reliable D call. Trimming removed 4 bases from V and 7 bases from J, with 8 bases in between. CDR3 length equals 12 residues. Per germline, CDR1 SNHLY and CDR2 FYNNEI.

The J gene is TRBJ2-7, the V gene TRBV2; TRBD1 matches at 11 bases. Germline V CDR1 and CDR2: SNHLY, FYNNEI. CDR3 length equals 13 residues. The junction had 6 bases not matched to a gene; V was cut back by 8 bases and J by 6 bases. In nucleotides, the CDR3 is TGTGCCAGCTTGGAGGACAGGGGGCTCGAGCAGTACTTC. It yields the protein CASLEDRGLEQYF.

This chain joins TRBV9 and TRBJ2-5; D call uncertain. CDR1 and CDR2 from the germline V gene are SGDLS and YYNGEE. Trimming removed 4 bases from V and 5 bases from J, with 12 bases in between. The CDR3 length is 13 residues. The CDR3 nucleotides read TGTGCCAGCAGCACTACCGCTTTTGAGACCCAGTACTTC. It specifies CASSTTAFETQYF.

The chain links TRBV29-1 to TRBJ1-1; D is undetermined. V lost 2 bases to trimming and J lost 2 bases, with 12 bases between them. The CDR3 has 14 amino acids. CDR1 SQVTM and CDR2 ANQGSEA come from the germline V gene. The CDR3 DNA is TGCAGCGTTGAAAAGCCCCGCCCCAACACTGAAGCTTTCTTT. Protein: CSVEKPRPNTEAFF.

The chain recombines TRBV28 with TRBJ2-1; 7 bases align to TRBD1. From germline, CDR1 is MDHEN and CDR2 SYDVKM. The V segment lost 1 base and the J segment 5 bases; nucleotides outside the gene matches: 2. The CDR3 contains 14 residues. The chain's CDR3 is CASSLSGTDNEQFF. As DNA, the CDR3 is TGTGCCAGCAGTTTATCGGGGACAGACAATGAGCAGTTCTTC.

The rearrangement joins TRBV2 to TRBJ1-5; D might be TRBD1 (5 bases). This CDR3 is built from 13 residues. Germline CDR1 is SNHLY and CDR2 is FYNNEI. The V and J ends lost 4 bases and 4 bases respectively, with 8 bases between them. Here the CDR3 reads CASSGQLNQPQHF. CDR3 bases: TGTGCCAGCAGTGGACAGCTTAATCAGCCCCAGCATTTT.

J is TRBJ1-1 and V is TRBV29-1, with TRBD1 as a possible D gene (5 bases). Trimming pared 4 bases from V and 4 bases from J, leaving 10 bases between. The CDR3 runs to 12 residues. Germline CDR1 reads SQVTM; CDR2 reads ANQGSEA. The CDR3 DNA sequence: TGCAGCGTTGCGCAGGGTCCCACTGAAGCTTTCTTT. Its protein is CSVAQGPTEAFF.

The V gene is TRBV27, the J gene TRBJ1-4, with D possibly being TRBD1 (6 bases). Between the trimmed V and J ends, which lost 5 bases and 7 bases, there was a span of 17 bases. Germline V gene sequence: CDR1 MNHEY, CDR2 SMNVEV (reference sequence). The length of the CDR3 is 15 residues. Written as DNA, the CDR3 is TGTGCCAGCAGTCAATTAGGGGGGGGAAGTGAAAAACTGTTTTTT. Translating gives CASSQLGGGSEKLFF.

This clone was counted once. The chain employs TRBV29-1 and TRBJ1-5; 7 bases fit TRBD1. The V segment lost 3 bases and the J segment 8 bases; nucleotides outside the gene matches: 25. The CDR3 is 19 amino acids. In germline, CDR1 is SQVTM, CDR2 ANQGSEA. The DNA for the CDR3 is TGCAGCGTTGAGCTAGCCTCCTTAGACAGGGCCCCTTTTATTGAGCCCCAGCATTTT. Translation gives CSVELASLDRAPFIEPQHF.

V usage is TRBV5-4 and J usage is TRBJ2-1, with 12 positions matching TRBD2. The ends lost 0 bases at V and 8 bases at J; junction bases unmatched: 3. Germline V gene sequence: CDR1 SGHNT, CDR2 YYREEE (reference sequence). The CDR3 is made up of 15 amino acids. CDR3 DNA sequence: TGTGCCAGCAGCTTGGCTAGCGGGAGGGCCTATGAGCAGTTCTTC. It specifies CASSLASGRAYEQFF.

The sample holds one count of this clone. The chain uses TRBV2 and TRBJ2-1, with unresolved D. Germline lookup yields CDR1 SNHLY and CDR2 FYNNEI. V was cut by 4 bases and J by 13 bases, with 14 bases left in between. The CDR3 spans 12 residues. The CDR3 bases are TGTGCCAGCAGTGTGGTCCTAACGCTACAGTTCTTC. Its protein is CASSVVLTLQFF. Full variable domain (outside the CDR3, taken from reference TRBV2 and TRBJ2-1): EPEVTQTPSHQVTQMGQEVILRCVPISNHLYFYWYRQILGQKVEFLVSFYNNEISEKSEIFDDQFSVERPDGSNFTLKIRSTKLEDSAMYFCASSVVLTLQFFGPGTRLTVL.

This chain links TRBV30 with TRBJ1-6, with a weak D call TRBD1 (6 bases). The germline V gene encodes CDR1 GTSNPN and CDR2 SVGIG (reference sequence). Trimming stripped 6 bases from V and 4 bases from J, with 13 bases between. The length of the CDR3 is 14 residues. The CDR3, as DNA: TGTGCCTGCAACAGGGTTGCGTATAATTCACCCCTCCACTTT. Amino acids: CACNRVAYNSPLHF.

Here the CDR3 DNA reads TGTGCCAGCAGTTTCCTCGGGAAGAACACCGGGGAGCTGTTTTTT. Translating gives CASSFLGKNTGELFF. The V and J genes are TRBV27 and TRBJ2-2; perhaps TRBD2 as D (5 bases). Germline CDR1 is MNHEY and CDR2 is SMNVEV (reference sequence). This CDR3 comprises 15 residues. The V and J ends lost 3 bases and 1 base respectively, with 9 bases between them.